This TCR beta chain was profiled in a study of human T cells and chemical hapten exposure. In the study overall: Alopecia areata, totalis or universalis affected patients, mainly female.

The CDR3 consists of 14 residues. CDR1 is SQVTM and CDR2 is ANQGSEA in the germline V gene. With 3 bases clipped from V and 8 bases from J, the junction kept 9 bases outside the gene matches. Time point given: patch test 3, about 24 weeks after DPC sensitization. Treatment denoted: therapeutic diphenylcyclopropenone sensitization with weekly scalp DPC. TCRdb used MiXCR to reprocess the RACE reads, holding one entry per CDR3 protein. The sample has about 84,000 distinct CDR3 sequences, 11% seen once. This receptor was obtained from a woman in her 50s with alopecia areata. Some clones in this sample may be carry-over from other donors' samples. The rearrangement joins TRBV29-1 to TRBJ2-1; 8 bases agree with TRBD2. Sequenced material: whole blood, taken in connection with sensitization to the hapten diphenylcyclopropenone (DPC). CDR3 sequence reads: CSVEASGSGDEQFF. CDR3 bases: TGCAGCGTTGAGGCTAGCGGGTCTGGGGATGAGCAGTTCTTC.